A single sample is the source of the 25 T cell receptor beta chains below, sequenced in a study of cytotoxic CD8 clonotypes in ibrutinib-treated CLL. The data were produced by immunoSEQ multiplex PCR, yet TCRdb's version contains in-frame clones alone and is incomplete. Here the sample spans roughly 23,000 clones, 78% being singletons. Specimen: PBMCs, collected before ibrutinib treatment. All receptors come from a human donor with chronic lymphocytic leukemia.

This rearrangement joins TRBV19 to TRBJ2-7; TRBD2 aligns across 7 bases. There are 13 residues in the CDR3. Germline V CDR1 and CDR2: LNHDA, SQIVND (reference sequence). V shed 4 bases, J shed 7 bases, and the junction held 7 bases outside the gene matches. In DNA, the CDR3 is TGTGCCAGTAGTAGTGGGAGGGCCGGGGAGCAGTACTTC. It specifies CASSSGRAGEQYF.

This clone was counted once. The chain couples TRBV9 to TRBJ2-1; no firm D call. This CDR3 spans 13 amino acids. Germline CDR1 is SGDLS and CDR2 is YYNGEE. V shed 5 bases and J shed 8 bases, with 14 bases lying between them. As DNA, the CDR3 is TGTGCCAGCAGTCGTTCGTTCGTCGATGAGCAGTTCTTC. Protein product: CASSRSFVDEQFF.

The rearrangement uses TRBV5-4 and TRBJ1-2; D unresolved. The germline V gene encodes CDR1 SGHNT and CDR2 YYREEE (reference sequence). The CDR3 has 15 amino acids. The V end lost 2 bases, the J end lost 8 bases, and 19 bases lay between the germline ends. CDR3 nucleotide sequence: TGTGCCAGCAGCTTATCCGCTTTGAGTTCCCGCGGCTACACCTTC. Protein product: CASSLSALSSRGYTF.

The V and J genes are TRBV15 and TRBJ1-4; 7 nucleotides match TRBD1. The J segment lost 8 bases and the V segment lost 5 bases, leaving 8 bases of the junction unmatched. Germline V gives CDR1 LNHNV, CDR2 YYDKDF (reference sequence). The CDR3 runs 14 residues. The CDR3 region has the DNA TGTGCCACCAGCGATGAGGACAGGACAGAAAAACTGTTTTTT. Its translation: CATSDEDRTEKLFF.

In its sample, this clone was seen once. The rearrangement joins TRBV7-9 to TRBJ1-1; a possible D gene is TRBD1 (6 bases). Trimming left V 5 bases short and J 2 bases short, with 9 bases between. Germline lookup yields CDR1 SEHNR and CDR2 FQNEAQ (reference sequence). The CDR3 is 13 residues long. CDR3 sequence reads: CASSLQGNTEAFF. Here the CDR3 DNA reads TGTGCCAGCAGCCTACAGGGAAACACTGAAGCTTTCTTT.

The chain joins TRBV27 to TRBJ1-5, with 8 positions matching TRBD1. Germline-derived CDR1 and CDR2 are MNHEY and SMNVEV (reference sequence). After removal of 5 bases from V and 4 bases from J, the junction contained 7 bases not matched to a gene. The CDR3 sequence is 15 residues long. CDR3 bases: TGTGCCAGCAGTGAAAGACAGGGGAGGAATCAGCCCCAGCATTTT. Its protein product is CASSERQGRNQPQHF.

This clone was observed a handful of times. J is TRBJ2-5 and V is TRBV7-6; the match to TRBD2 covers 10 bases. Germline CDR1 reads SGHVS; CDR2 reads FNYEAQ. V shed 5 bases, J shed 5 bases, and the junction held 11 bases outside the gene matches. This CDR3 has 16 amino acids. The CDR3 loop reads CASSLKSGRARETQYF. The CDR3 region has the DNA TGTGCCAGCAGCCTCAAGAGCGGGAGGGCCCGTGAGACCCAGTACTTC.

V usage is TRBV18 and J usage is TRBJ2-3; TRBD1 matches at 7 bases. The CDR3 loop spans 15 amino acids. Germline V gene data show CDR1 as KGHSH and CDR2 as LQKENI. Trimming took 5 bases from V and 0 from J; bases not matched to a gene: 5. The DNA of the CDR3 is TGTGCCAGCTCAACGACAGGGCCTAGCACAGATACGCAGTATTTT. As protein: CASSTTGPSTDTQYF.

V gene TRBV7-7 combines with J gene TRBJ2-1, with D perhaps TRBD1 (6 bases). This CDR3 has 15 amino acids. Trimming shortened V by 1 base and J by 6 bases, and 13 bases separated the two germline ends. CDR1 SSHAT and CDR2 FNYEAQ come from the germline V gene (reference sequence). This chain's CDR3 is CASSLDGQNSNEQFF. For the CDR3, the DNA is TGTGCCAGCAGCTTAGACGGACAGAACTCCAATGAGCAGTTCTTC.

This clone was recorded a few times. The gene calls are TRBV7-2 and TRBJ2-2; 12 bases align to TRBD2. Germline-derived CDR1 and CDR2 are SGHTA and FQGNSA. The V segment lost 1 base and the J segment 7 bases; nucleotides outside the gene matches: 10. The CDR3 consists of 18 residues. The CDR3 nucleotides read TGTGCCAGCAGCTTAGGAGCTTCTAGCGGGAGGGCCGGCGGGGAGCTGTTTTTT. Its translation: CASSLGASSGRAGGELFF.

The chain recombines TRBV10-1 with TRBJ2-1; D gene uncertain. CDR3 length equals 12 residues. The V and J ends lost 3 bases and 10 bases respectively, with 10 bases between them. Germline loops: CDR1 WNHNN, CDR2 SYGVQD (reference sequence). Here the CDR3 DNA reads TGCGCCAGCAGTGAAAGAGATTCCGAGCAGTTCTTC. Translating it yields CASSERDSEQFF.

This chain uses TRBV19 with TRBJ2-7; a weak D match, TRBD2 (6 bases). V lost 1 base, J lost 1 base, and 11 bases lay in between. The CDR3 runs to 15 residues. The V gene's germline CDR1 is LNHDA and CDR2 SQIVND (reference sequence). For the CDR3, the DNA is TGTGCCAGTAGTATAGCTGGGGGGATGTCCTACGAGCAGTACTTC. This translates into CASSIAGGMSYEQYF.

The CDR3 loop reads CASSAGTGIAYEQYF. The CDR3 DNA reads TGTGCCAGCAGCGCCGGGACAGGGATTGCCTACGAGCAGTACTTC. V is TRBV21-1 and J is TRBJ2-7; the D call of TRBD1 is as the table states it, not checked on the DNA. TRBV21-1 is classified as a pseudogene. The CDR3 has 15 residues.

In DNA, the CDR3 is TGTGCCAGCAGCTTGGGACAGGGTTTCGATGGAAACACCATATATTTT. Its translation is CASSLGQGFDGNTIYF. The rearrangement joins TRBV5-5 to TRBJ1-3, with 7 bases aligning to TRBD1. V lost 0 bases and J lost 3; bases outside the gene matches: 6. This CDR3 is built from 16 residues. CDR1 is SGHKS and CDR2 is YYEKEE in the germline V gene (reference sequence).

The chain joins TRBV19 to TRBJ2-6; no definite D call. V lost 1 base and J 0 bases, leaving 7 bases between the germline ends. The germline V gene encodes CDR1 LNHDA and CDR2 SQIVND (reference sequence). The length of the CDR3 is 16 residues. CDR3 residues: CASSIVAISGANVLTF. In nucleotides, the CDR3 is TGTGCCAGTAGTATAGTTGCGATCTCTGGGGCCAACGTCCTGACTTTC.

The chain links TRBV6-6 to TRBJ2-4; 7 nucleotides line up with TRBD1. Germline-derived CDR1 and CDR2 are MNHNY and SVGAGI (reference sequence). This CDR3 has 15 amino acids. The J segment lost 8 bases and the V segment lost 6 bases, leaving 13 bases of the junction unmatched. This CDR3 is CASRSLKPTGDIQYF. CDR3 DNA: TGTGCCAGCAGAAGTCTAAAACCCACAGGGGACATTCAGTACTTC.

CDR3 bases: TGTGCCAGTAGTATAGGCCAGCAGAATTCACCCCTCCACTTT. It specifies CASSIGQQNSPLHF. The chain joins TRBV19 to TRBJ1-6; D is unresolved. V shed 1 base and J shed 7 bases, with 8 bases lying between them. The germline V gene encodes CDR1 LNHDA and CDR2 SQIVND (reference sequence). The CDR3 loop spans 14 amino acids.

V gene TRBV5-1 combines with J gene TRBJ2-3, with 8 bases identical to TRBD1. Trimming removed 4 bases from V and 4 bases from J; junction bases left unmatched: 11. The CDR3 loop spans 16 amino acids. Germline V gives CDR1 SGHRS, CDR2 YFSETQ. The CDR3 region is CASSIQPGQASDTQYF. CDR3 coding DNA: TGCGCCAGCAGCATTCAACCGGGACAGGCCTCAGATACGCAGTATTTT.

This clone was picked up a small number of times. The V call is TRBV11-3, the J call TRBJ2-2; the match to TRBD2 covers 9 bases. The CDR3 consists of 20 residues. Germline loops: CDR1 SGHNT, CDR2 YENEEA. The J segment lost 5 bases and the V segment lost 7 bases, leaving 23 bases of the junction unmatched. CDR3 DNA: TGTGCCAGCAACTCCCTACCGCTCTCCAGCGGGAGGTCGCGGACCGGGGAGCTGTTTTTT. This codes for CASNSLPLSSGRSRTGELFF. Full variable domain (rest looked up from reference TRBV11-3 and TRBJ2-2): EAGVVQSPRYKIIEKKQPVAFWCNPISGHNTLYWYLQNLGQGPELLIRYENEEAVDDSQLPKDRFSAERLKGVDSTLKIQPAELGDSAVYLCASNSLPLSSGRSRTGELFFGEGSRLTVL.

This rearrangement joins TRBV11-2 to TRBJ1-1; D is uncertain. The length of the CDR3 is 13 residues. Germline V lookup: CDR1 SGHAT, CDR2 FQNNGV. V gave up 8 bases and J gave up 4 bases, with 14 bases separating them. CDR3 coding DNA: TGTGCCAGCGGCGCTGAAGGACGCACTGAAGCTTTCTTT. Its translation is CASGAEGRTEAFF.

Only a few counts were recorded for this clone. The chain couples TRBV5-1 to TRBJ2-7; TRBD1 matches at 10 bases. This CDR3 has 15 residues. V lost 3 bases and J lost 5; bases outside the gene matches: 8. Germline V lookup: CDR1 SGHRS, CDR2 YFSETQ. The DNA for the CDR3 is TGCGCCAGCAGCTGGGCCGGGACAGGGGCGGACGAGCAGTACTTC. It codes for CASSWAGTGADEQYF.

The rearrangement uses TRBV6-4 and TRBJ2-7; TRBD1 might be the D (6 bases). V dropped 10 bases and J dropped 0 bases, with 19 bases sitting between them. The CDR3 is 15 amino acids. The germline V gene encodes CDR1 MRHNA and CDR2 SNTAGT. CDR3 in DNA: TGTGCCAACCGGGACAACGTCAAACACTCCTACGAGCAGTACTTC. This codes for CANRDNVKHSYEQYF.

Only one count was recorded for this clone. This chain uses TRBV5-1 with TRBJ2-3; 9 positions agree with TRBD1. This CDR3 comprises 15 residues. Per the germline V gene, CDR1 is SGHRS and CDR2 is YFSETQ. V lost 7 bases, J lost 4 bases, and 10 bases stayed unmatched. The CDR3 coding sequence is TGCGCCAGCCGCTCCACGGGACAGGGTGCAGATACGCAGTATTTT. It encodes CASRSTGQGADTQYF.

This clone has just a few counts. J is TRBJ1-3 and V is TRBV28; D is perhaps TRBD1 (6 bases). V shed 1 base and J shed 4 bases, with 14 bases lying between them. The CDR3 contains 16 residues. In germline, CDR1 is MDHEN, CDR2 SYDVKM. The CDR3 is CASSLSGTLGGNTIYF. The CDR3 DNA follows: TGTGCCAGCAGTTTATCCGGGACATTGGGAGGAAACACCATATATTTT.

The chain employs TRBV4-1 and TRBJ2-3; TRBD2 might be the D (5 bases). The CDR3 sequence is 17 residues long. Germline CDR1 and CDR2: MGHRA and YSYEKL. V shed 8 bases and J shed 2 bases, with 23 bases lying between them. CDR3 nucleotide sequence: TGCGCCAGCTCAGAGGGTCCATCGCGGGCCTTCACAGATACGCAGTATTTT. It specifies CASSEGPSRAFTDTQYF.